Included here is one TCR beta chain sequence, with context. Its antigen remains unidentified. Trimming cost V 6 bases and J 1 base, with 19 bases left between them. In germline, CDR1 is SGHRS, CDR2 YFSETQ. The CDR3 sequence is 16 residues long. These data come from a study of cytomegalovirus exposure and HLA in healthy donors. Findings of the study overall: Some highly shared sequence variants likely arose as a pipeline artifact. Links to common viral pathogens appeared, in a later analysis, for several of the most significant clusters. A prior analysis recorded that most TCR beta V segments were productive about 87% or about 30% of the time. The majority of CMV-associated TCR beta chains were reported as apparently HLA-restricted in a later analysis.

The PCR used 60 Vbeta and 13 Jbeta primers. Generated by immunoSEQ multiplex PCR, the TCRdb table keeps only in-frame clones and is missing some. Among 120,000 to 150,000 clones listed, 60% to 80% were seen once. The chain is built from TRBV5-1 and TRBJ1-1, with D possibly TRBD1 on 5 matching bases. The sequenced material came from PBMCs. The receptor was derived from a young man in good health and CMV-seronegative. This chain's CDR3 is CASTLSPAGQNTEAFF. In DNA, the CDR3 is TGCGCCAGCACCCTTTCCCCCGCAGGGCAGAACACTGAAGCTTTCTTT.